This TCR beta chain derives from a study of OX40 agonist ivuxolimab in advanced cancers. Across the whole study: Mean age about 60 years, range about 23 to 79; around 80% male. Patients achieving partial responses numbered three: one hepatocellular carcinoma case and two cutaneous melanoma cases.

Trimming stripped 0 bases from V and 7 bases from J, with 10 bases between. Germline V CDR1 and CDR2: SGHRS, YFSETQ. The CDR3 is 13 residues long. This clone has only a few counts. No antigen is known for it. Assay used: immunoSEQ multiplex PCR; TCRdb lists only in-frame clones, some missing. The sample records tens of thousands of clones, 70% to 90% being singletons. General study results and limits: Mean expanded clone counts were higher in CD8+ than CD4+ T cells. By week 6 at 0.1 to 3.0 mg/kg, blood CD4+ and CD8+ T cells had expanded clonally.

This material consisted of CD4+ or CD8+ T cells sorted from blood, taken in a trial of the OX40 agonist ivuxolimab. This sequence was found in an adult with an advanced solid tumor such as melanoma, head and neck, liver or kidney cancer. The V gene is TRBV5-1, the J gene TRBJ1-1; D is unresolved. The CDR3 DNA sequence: TGCGCCAGCAGCTTGGACCCGGCGGGTGAAGCTTTCTTT. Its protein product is CASSLDPAGEAFF.